This T cell receptor (beta chain) was recorded in a study of Tregs in tolerant kidney transplant recipients. Study results and limitations: Biological reproducibility was not directly addressed, but technical replication error appeared minimal. Validation in larger populations is needed because few patients were studied.

The assay was immunoSEQ multiplex PCR, and TCRdb's table has in-frame clones only and misses some. The table includes about 240,000 clones, around 82% detected once. This CDR3 is 15 amino acids long. The V end was cut by 0 bases, the J end by 1 base, with 7 bases between. Per germline, CDR1 MGHRA and CDR2 YSYEKL. For this clone: Its specificity is not known.

This rearrangement joins TRBV4-1 to TRBJ1-5; possible D gene TRBD1, 5 bases. This receptor was identified in a human donor in good health. The sequenced sample was CD4+ T cells from blood. For the CDR3, the DNA is TGCGCCAGCAGCCAAGACCGGGACAGCAATCAGCCCCAGCATTTT. Translated: CASSQDRDSNQPQHF.